This T cell receptor beta chain was obtained from a study of vaccination and CD4 T cells after COVID-19. Worth noting for this clonotype: Antigen: not known.

Sequenced with the Oncomine TCR Beta short-read assay was DNA taken from cultured CD4+ T cells. In TCRdb, the PCR reads were re-called with MiXCR into one record per CDR3 protein. The sample lists about 24,000 distinct CDR3 sequences; approximately 56% were seen once. Treatment meaning: roughly nine-day PBMC culture with coronavirus spike peptide pools or control peptides (ViraFEST assay). Germline V lookup: CDR1 MNHEY, CDR2 SVGEGT. The CDR3 consists of 17 residues. With 0 bases removed from V and 4 bases from J, the gap between germline ends came to 17 bases. J is TRBJ2-3 and V is TRBV6-2 or TRBV6-3; D ambiguous. The source material was CD4+ T cells from blood, cultured in vitro, sampled after SARS-CoV-2 vaccination. The sequence came from a human donor who received a COVID-19 vaccine. CDR3: CASSYSAFRMAADTQYF. In DNA, the CDR3 is TGTGCCAGCAGTTACTCGGCGTTCCGGATGGCGGCAGATACGCAGTATTTT.